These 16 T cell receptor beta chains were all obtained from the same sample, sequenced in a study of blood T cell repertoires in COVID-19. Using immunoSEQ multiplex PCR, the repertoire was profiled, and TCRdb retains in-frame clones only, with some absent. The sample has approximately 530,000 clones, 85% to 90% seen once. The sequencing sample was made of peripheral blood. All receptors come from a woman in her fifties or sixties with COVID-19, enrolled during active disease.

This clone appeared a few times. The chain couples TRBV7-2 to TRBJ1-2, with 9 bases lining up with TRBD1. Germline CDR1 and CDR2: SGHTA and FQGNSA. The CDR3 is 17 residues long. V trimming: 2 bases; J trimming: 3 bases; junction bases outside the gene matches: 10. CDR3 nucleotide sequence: TGTGCCAGCAGCTTAACGGGACAGGGAGTTTTAGACTATGGCTACACCTTC. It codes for CASSLTGQGVLDYGYTF.

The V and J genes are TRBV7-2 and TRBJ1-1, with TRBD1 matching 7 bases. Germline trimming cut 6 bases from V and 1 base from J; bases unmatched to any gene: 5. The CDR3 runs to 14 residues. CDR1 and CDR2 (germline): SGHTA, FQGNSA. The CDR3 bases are TGTGCCAGCAGTTCGGGACAGAGGAACACTGAAGCTTTCTTT. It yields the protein CASSSGQRNTEAFF.

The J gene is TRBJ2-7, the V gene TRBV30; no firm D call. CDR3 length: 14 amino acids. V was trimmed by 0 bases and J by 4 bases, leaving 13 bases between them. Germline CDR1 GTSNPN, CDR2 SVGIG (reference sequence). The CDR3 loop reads CAWSVNMPYYEQYF. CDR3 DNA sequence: TGTGCCTGGAGTGTAAACATGCCTTATTACGAGCAGTACTTC.

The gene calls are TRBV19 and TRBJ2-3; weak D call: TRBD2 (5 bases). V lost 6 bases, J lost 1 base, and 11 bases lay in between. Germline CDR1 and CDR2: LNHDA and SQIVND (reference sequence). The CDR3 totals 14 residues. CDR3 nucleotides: TGTGCCAGTAGGAACCCGGAGGGCACAGATACGCAGTATTTT. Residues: CASRNPEGTDTQYF. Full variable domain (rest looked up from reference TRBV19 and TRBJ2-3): DGGITQSPKYLFRKEGQNVTLSCEQNLNHDAMYWYRQDPGQGLRLIYYSQIVNDFQKGDIAEGYSVSREKKESFPLTVTSAQKNPTAFYLCASRNPEGTDTQYFGPGTRLTVL.

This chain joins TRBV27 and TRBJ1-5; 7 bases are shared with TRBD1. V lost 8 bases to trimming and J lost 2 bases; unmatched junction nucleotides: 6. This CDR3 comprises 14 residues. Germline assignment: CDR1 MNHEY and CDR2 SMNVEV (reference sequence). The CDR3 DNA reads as TGTGCCAGCCAGCCAGGGGGTCGCAATCAGCCCCAGCATTTT. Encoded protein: CASQPGGRNQPQHF.

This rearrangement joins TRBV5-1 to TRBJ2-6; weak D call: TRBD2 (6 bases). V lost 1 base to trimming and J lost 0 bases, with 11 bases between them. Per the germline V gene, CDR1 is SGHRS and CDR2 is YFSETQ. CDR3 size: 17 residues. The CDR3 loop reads CASSLWDSSSGANVLTF. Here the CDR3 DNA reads TGCGCCAGCAGCTTGTGGGACTCAAGCTCTGGGGCCAACGTCCTGACTTTC.

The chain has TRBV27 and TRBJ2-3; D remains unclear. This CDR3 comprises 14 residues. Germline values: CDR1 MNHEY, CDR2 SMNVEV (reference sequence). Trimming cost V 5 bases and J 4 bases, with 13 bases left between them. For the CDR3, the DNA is TGTGCCAGCAGTACCAGAAGTGGAGCAGATACGCAGTATTTT. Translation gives CASSTRSGADTQYF.

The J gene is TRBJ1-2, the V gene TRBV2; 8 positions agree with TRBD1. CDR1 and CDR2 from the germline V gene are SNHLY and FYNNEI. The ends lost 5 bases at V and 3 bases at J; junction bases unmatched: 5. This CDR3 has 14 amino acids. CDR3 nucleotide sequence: TGTGCCAGCAGTACACAGGGGGAAGACTATGGCTACACCTTC. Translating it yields CASSTQGEDYGYTF.

CDR3 sequence reads: CASSLVGARETQYF. CDR3 DNA sequence: TGTGCCAGCAGCTTAGTAGGGGCTCGGGAGACCCAGTACTTC. V and J are TRBV7-6 and TRBJ2-5; TRBD1 might be the D (5 bases). Per germline, CDR1 SGHVS and CDR2 FNYEAQ. The ends were cut back, 1 base at V and 5 bases at J, with 11 bases in the middle. The CDR3 covers 14 residues.

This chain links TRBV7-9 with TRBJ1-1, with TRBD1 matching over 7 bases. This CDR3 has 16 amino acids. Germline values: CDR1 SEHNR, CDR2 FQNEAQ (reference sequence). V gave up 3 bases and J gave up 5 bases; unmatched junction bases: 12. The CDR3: CASSFPTGLARTEAFF. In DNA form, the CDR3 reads TGTGCCAGCAGCTTTCCGACAGGGTTGGCAAGGACTGAAGCTTTCTTT.

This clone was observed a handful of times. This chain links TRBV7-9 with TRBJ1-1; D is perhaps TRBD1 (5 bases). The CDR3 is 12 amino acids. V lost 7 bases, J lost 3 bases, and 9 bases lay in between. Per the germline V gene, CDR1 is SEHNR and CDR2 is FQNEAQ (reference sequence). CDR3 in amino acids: CASTGRDTEAFF. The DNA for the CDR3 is TGTGCCAGCACAGGGCGGGACACTGAAGCTTTCTTT.

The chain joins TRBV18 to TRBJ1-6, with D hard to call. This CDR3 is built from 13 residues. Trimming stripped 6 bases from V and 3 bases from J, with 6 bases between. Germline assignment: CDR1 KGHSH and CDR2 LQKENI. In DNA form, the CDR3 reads TGTGCCAGCTCGGAGAACTATAATTCACCCCTCCACTTT. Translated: CASSENYNSPLHF.

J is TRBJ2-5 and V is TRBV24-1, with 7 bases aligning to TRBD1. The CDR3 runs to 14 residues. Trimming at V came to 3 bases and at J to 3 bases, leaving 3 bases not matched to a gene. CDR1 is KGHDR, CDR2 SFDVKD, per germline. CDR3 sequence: CATSDHQGEETQYF. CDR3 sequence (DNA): TGTGCCACCAGTGATCACCAGGGGGAAGAGACCCAGTACTTC.

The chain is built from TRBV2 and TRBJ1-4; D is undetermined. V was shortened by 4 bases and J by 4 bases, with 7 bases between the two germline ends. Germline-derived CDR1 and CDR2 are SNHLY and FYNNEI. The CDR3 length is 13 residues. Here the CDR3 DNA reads TGTGCCAGCAGTGGTGGCGGTAATGAAAAACTGTTTTTT. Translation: CASSGGGNEKLFF.

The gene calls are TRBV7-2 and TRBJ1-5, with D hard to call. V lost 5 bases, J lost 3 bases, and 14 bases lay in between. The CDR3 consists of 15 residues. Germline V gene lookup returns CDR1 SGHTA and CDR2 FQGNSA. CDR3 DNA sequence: TGTGCCAGCAGCCCCATAGGAGGGTACAATCAGCCCCAGCATTTT. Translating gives CASSPIGGYNQPQHF.

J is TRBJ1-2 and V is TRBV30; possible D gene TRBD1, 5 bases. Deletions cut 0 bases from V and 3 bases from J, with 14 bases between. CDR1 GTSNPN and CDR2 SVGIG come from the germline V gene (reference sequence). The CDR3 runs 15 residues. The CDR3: CAWSVSIAGDYGYTF. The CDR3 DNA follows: TGTGCCTGGAGTGTAAGCATAGCGGGGGACTATGGCTACACCTTC. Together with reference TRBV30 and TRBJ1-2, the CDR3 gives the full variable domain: SQTIHQWPATLVQPVGSPLSLECTVEGTSNPNLYWYRQAAGRGLQLLFYSVGIGQISSEVPQNLSASRPQDRQFILSSKKLLLSDSGFYLCAWSVSIAGDYGYTFGSGTRLTVV.